The 18 T cell receptor beta chains below were found in one sample sequenced in a study of vaccination effects on CD4 cells after COVID-19 (dated by TCRdb to between 2021 and 2022). The library relied on the immunoSEQ multiplex PCR assay. Entries here come from immuneACCESS through TCRdb and include only in-frame sequences with V and J called. Some clones fail to appear in such tables; in the studies checked, an unresolved V gene covers under half of the shortfall, and the cause of the remainder is unknown. The sample table shows tens of thousands of clones, and more than 60% are seen once. Of the sample, about a quarter falls within the top ten clones. The ViraFEST assay stimulated PBMC with viral peptide pools and then used TCR sequencing to identify antigen-specific CD4+ T cell clonotypes by expansion. After about 10 days of culture, CD4+ T cells were isolated with the EasySep CD4+ T cell isolation kit. Healthy vaccine recipients had no prior SARS-CoV-2 infection, confirmed by negative nucleocapsid antibodies before and after vaccination.

No antigen has been identified for these receptors. This specimen was CD4+ T cells from PBMCs cultured with HCoV-OC43 spike peptides, taken before COVID-19 vaccination. The sample's cell subset or site label is to be understood as: HCoV-OC43 spike overlapping peptide pool stimulation. The receptors shown here come from a human donor who received a COVID-19 vaccine.

This chain joins TRBV18 and TRBJ1-5; D is perhaps TRBD1 (6 bases). The V gene's germline CDR1 is KGHSH and CDR2 LQKENI. This CDR3 contains 15 residues. Trimming left V 1 base short and J 4 bases short, with 11 bases between. Here the CDR3 DNA reads TGTGCCAGCTCACCACGATCGGGGGCGAATCAGCCCCAGCATTTT. Translating gives CASSPRSGANQPQHF.

This clone showed up just a few times. The V call is TRBV12-3 or TRBV12-4, the J call TRBJ2-3; D is unclear. CDR3 length: 13 amino acids. Trimming left V 5 bases short and J 4 bases short, with 10 bases between. CDR3 sequence reads: CASSPLVADTQYF. CDR3 nucleotide sequence: TGTGCCAGCAGTCCCCTAGTCGCAGATACGCAGTATTTT.

The chain has TRBV7-2 and TRBJ2-5, with 12 bases identical to TRBD2. CDR3 length: 16 amino acids. Germline V lookup: CDR1 SGHTA, CDR2 FQGNSA. J was trimmed by 4 bases and V by 4 bases; bases with no gene match: 7. In DNA, the CDR3 is TGTGCCAGCAGCTCCCTAGCGGGGGGGCCAAGAGAGACCCAGTACTTC. Its translation is CASSSLAGGPRETQYF.

This clone appeared a single time. Germline is not matched at one junction end, which may reflect a read error. This sequence joins TRBV5-1 and TRBJ2-2, with D perhaps TRBD2 (5 bases). This CDR3 contains 14 residues. CDR1 is SGHRS, CDR2 YFSETQ, per germline. Written as DNA, the CDR3 is TGCACCAGCAGCTTGGCGGCTAGCCTGAGTGAGCTGTTTTTT. Translated, it gives CTSSLAASLSELFF.

V usage is TRBV4-2 and J usage is TRBJ2-5, with a tentative D call TRBD2 (5 bases). The CDR3 sequence is 13 residues long. V was shortened by 1 base and J by 4 bases, with 7 bases between the two germline ends. Germline V gene data show CDR1 as LGHNA and CDR2 as YNFKEQ. The CDR3 sequence: CASSQGSGETQYF. The DNA of the CDR3 is TGTGCCAGCAGCCAAGGAAGCGGAGAGACCCAGTACTTC.

The chain carries TRBV28 and TRBJ1-5; TRBD1 matches 10 bases. V shed 4 bases and J 3 bases; nucleotides not matched to a gene: 3. This CDR3 has 15 amino acids. Germline loops: CDR1 MDHEN, CDR2 SYDVKM. The CDR3 DNA reads TGTGCCAGCAGTTGGACAGGGGGAACCAATCAGCCCCAGCATTTT. Its protein is CASSWTGGTNQPQHF.

This clone was seen only a few times. This chain uses TRBV2 with TRBJ2-2, with TRBD1 matching over 8 bases. Germline CDR1 SNHLY, CDR2 FYNNEI. This CDR3 is built from 13 residues. V dropped 5 bases and J dropped 5; count of bases not matched to a gene: 1. CDR3 DNA sequence: TGTGCCAGCAGTTACAGGGGGACCGGGGAGCTGTTTTTT. Its protein product is CASSYRGTGELFF. The full variable domain, with the rest looked up from reference TRBV2 and TRBJ2-2, is EPEVTQTPSHQVTQMGQEVILRCVPISNHLYFYWYRQILGQKVEFLVSFYNNEISEKSEIFDDQFSVERPDGSNFTLKIRSTKLEDSAMYFCASSYRGTGELFFGEGSRLTVL.

J is TRBJ1-1 and V is TRBV16, with 8 bases lining up with TRBD1. The V gene's germline CDR1 is KGHSY and CDR2 FQNENV. This CDR3 is 15 amino acids long. With 6 bases clipped from V and 5 bases from J, the junction kept 11 bases outside the gene matches. This chain's CDR3 is CASRKDRAKRTEAFF. CDR3 sequence (DNA): TGTGCCAGCAGGAAGGACAGGGCGAAGAGAACTGAAGCTTTCTTT.

This chain links TRBV5-4 with TRBJ1-1; D not certain. The V and J ends lost 4 bases and 5 bases respectively, with 15 bases between them. The germline V gene has CDR1 SGHNT and CDR2 YYREEE (reference sequence). The CDR3 is 14 residues long. CDR3 protein: CASSPQRPSTEAFF. In DNA, the CDR3 is TGTGCCAGCAGCCCCCAAAGACCGAGTACTGAAGCTTTCTTT.

The rearrangement joins TRBV7-2 to TRBJ1-5, with D unresolved. This CDR3 contains 15 residues. The V gene's germline CDR1 is SGHTA and CDR2 FQGNSA. V was trimmed by 0 bases and J by 7 bases, leaving 13 bases between them. The CDR3 DNA sequence: TGTGCCAGCAGCTTAGCCGGTGGGGTGTACCAGCCCCAGCATTTT. It is translated as CASSLAGGVYQPQHF.

The chain links TRBV10-3 to TRBJ2-7; D might be TRBD2 (5 bases). The CDR3 sequence is 12 residues long. Germline assignment: CDR1 ENHRY and CDR2 SYGVKD. Trimming pared 6 bases from V and 3 bases from J, leaving 9 bases between. CDR3 coding DNA: TGTGCCATCAGCGAAGAGGGCTACGAGCAGTACTTC. Protein: CAISEEGYEQYF.

The chain combines TRBV6-1 with TRBJ1-3, with a weak D call TRBD1 (5 bases). The CDR3 runs 16 residues. Trimming shortened V by 4 bases and J by 2 bases, and 15 bases separated the two germline ends. Germline V gives CDR1 MNHNS, CDR2 SASEGT. The CDR3 bases are TGTGCCAGCAGTGGACGGGGGTGGGTAGCTGGAAACACCATATATTTT. Amino acid sequence: CASSGRGWVAGNTIYF.

The rearrangement joins TRBV7-9 to TRBJ2-2, with D unclear. Germline values: CDR1 SEHNR, CDR2 FQNEAQ (reference sequence). The CDR3 has 14 residues. V dropped 2 bases and J dropped 5 bases, with 9 bases sitting between them. The CDR3 spells CASSLTGRTGELFF. As DNA, the CDR3 is TGTGCCAGCAGCTTAACCGGACGTACCGGGGAGCTGTTTTTT.

The chain is built from TRBV7-2 and TRBJ2-2; no definite D call. CDR3 length equals 13 residues. V lost 7 bases and J lost 5, with 11 bases in between. Per germline, CDR1 SGHTA and CDR2 FQGNSA. CDR3 nucleotides: TGTGCCAGCACCGAAAGCTCGACCGGGGAGCTGTTTTTT. Translation gives CASTESSTGELFF.

This clone was counted only a few times. V usage is TRBV10-3 and J usage is TRBJ1-1; possibly TRBD1 for D (5 bases). The CDR3 has 14 amino acids. Trimming stripped 7 bases from V and 5 bases from J, with 17 bases between. Germline CDR1 is ENHRY and CDR2 is SYGVKD. CDR3 nucleotide sequence: TGTGCCATCACTCCCGGGAGGGGCGGAACTGAAGCTTTCTTT. Translation gives CAITPGRGGTEAFF.

The rearrangement uses TRBV7-9 and TRBJ2-6; D gene ambiguous. The germline CDR1 and CDR2 sequences are SEHNR and FQNEAQ (reference sequence). The CDR3 runs 17 residues. The V end was cut by 6 bases, the J end by 0 bases, with 15 bases between. The CDR3 protein is CASRPPRRSSGANVLTF. CDR3 nucleotide sequence: TGTGCCAGCAGACCCCCCCGACGGAGCTCTGGGGCCAACGTCCTGACTTTC. Drawing the rest from reference TRBV7-9 and TRBJ2-6, the complete variable domain is DTGVSQNPRHKITKRGQNVTFRCDPISEHNRLYWYRQTLGQGPEFLTYFQNEAQLEKSRLLSDRFSAERPKGSFSTLEIQRTEQGDSAMYLCASRPPRRSSGANVLTFGAGSRLTVL.

The chain carries TRBV7-8 and TRBJ2-5; TRBD2 aligns across 13 bases. Losses at the gene ends were 2 bases for V and 4 bases for J; bases not matched to a gene: 4. The V gene's germline CDR1 is SGHVS and CDR2 FQNEAQ. The CDR3 totals 16 residues. In DNA form, the CDR3 reads TGTGCCAGCAGCTTAACTAGCGGGGGGGCGTTAGAGACCCAGTACTTC. Protein: CASSLTSGGALETQYF.

This clone was recorded only once. The chain is built from TRBV5-1 and TRBJ2-7, with TRBD2 matching 8 bases. Germline CDR1 is SGHRS and CDR2 is YFSETQ. The CDR3 sequence is 16 residues long. V gave up 3 bases and J gave up 4 bases; unmatched junction bases: 12. CDR3 residues: CASSWQRTSSKYEQYF. The CDR3 DNA is TGCGCCAGCAGCTGGCAAAGGACTAGCAGCAAGTACGAGCAGTACTTC.